This passage covers 28 T cell receptor beta chains from one sample sequenced in a study of breast tumors, draining lymph nodes, adjacent tissues. MiXCR, run by TCRdb on the multiplex PCR reads, gives a single entry per CDR3 protein. The sample has about 180,000 distinct CDR3 sequences, 25% to 40% seen once. The lymph nodes were axillary draining lymph nodes from breast cancer patients. The sequencing sample was made of axillary lymph node tissue. These TCRs come from a female donor with breast cancer. Some clones in this sample may be carry-over from other donors' samples.

The CDR3 is CASSPVGYNEQYF. The CDR3 region has the DNA TGTGCCAGCAGCCCTGTGGGGTACAATGAGCAGTATTTT. The gene calls are TRBV7-8 and TRBJ2-3; the D is unclear. Germline-derived CDR1 and CDR2 are SGHVS and FQNEAQ. This CDR3 has 13 residues. Trimming pared 5 bases from V and 11 bases from J, leaving 17 bases between.

This clonotype has just a few counts. The chain combines TRBV27 with TRBJ1-5; 7 bases align to TRBD1. Per germline, CDR1 MNHEY and CDR2 SMNVEV (reference sequence). The ends lost 0 bases at V and 0 bases at J; junction bases unmatched: 11. The CDR3 runs to 19 residues. CDR3 protein: CASSLSFRGQGYSNQPQHF. The CDR3 DNA is TGTGCCAGCAGTTTATCCTTTAGGGGGCAGGGGTATAGCAATCAGCCCCAGCATTTT.

This clonotype was seen repeatedly, ten times or more. An end of the junction does not agree with germline; a read error may underlie this. The V call is TRBV20-1, the J call TRBJ1-3, with D hard to call. Germline CDR1 and CDR2: DFQATT and SNEGSKA (reference sequence). This CDR3 spans 13 amino acids. DNA of the CDR3: TGCAGTGCCAGAGAAGTCTCTGGAAACACCATATATTTT. Protein: CSAREVSGNTIYF.

The table lists this clonotype with many counts. The chain links TRBV4-2 to TRBJ1-3, with D possibly TRBD1 on 6 matching bases. Looked up from germline, CDR1 is LGHNA and CDR2 is YNFKEQ. V was trimmed by 4 bases and J by 0 bases, leaving 10 bases between them. CDR3 length: 15 residues. CDR3 nucleotide sequence: TGTGCCAGCAGCCCCGGGACAACCTCTGGAAACACCATATATTTT. As protein: CASSPGTTSGNTIYF.

Judged by abundance, this clonotype is medium-sized. The chain recombines TRBV15 with TRBJ1-5; D remains ambiguous. The CDR3 consists of 14 residues. Germline V gene sequence: CDR1 LNHNV, CDR2 YYDKDF (reference sequence). Trimming shortened V by 6 bases and J by 5 bases, and 14 bases separated the two germline ends. The CDR3 nucleotides are TGTGCCACCAGTGCAGCCCTATCGGATCAGCCCCAGCATTTT. Its translation: CATSAALSDQPQHF.

This clonotype was seen a handful of times. The CDR3 coding sequence is TGTGCCAGCAGCTGGAAGGAGGACACTGAAGCTTTCTTT. It yields the protein CASSWKEDTEAFF. The rearrangement links TRBV7-8 to TRBJ1-1, with no clear D. The V and J ends lost 4 bases and 3 bases respectively, with 9 bases between them. CDR3 length: 13 residues. Germline V gene sequence: CDR1 SGHVS, CDR2 FQNEAQ.

In its sample, this clonotype was seen many times. This may be a read error, as it is one base from a much larger clone. This chain links TRBV7-2 with TRBJ2-5, with 7 bases matching TRBD2. The germline gives CDR1 SGHTA, CDR2 FQGNSA. The CDR3 contains 15 residues. Here the CDR3 DNA reads TGTGCCAGCAGCTTAACGTCTAGCGGAAAAGAGACCCAGCACTTC. Protein product: CASSLTSSGKETQHF.

In the case of this clonotype: At one boundary the junction diverges from the germline segment, which might be a read error. The J gene is TRBJ2-1, the V gene TRBV20-1; tentative D call: TRBD2 (6 bases). From germline, CDR1 is DFQATT and CDR2 SNEGSKA (reference sequence). CDR3 length: 16 residues. For the CDR3, the DNA is TGCAGTGCTAGTGATGGTTACGGAGGGCGCACCGGGGAGCTGTTCTTC. Translating it yields CSASDGYGGRTGELFF.

With respect to this clonotype: A read error is possible here, since a much larger clone lies one base away. The chain uses TRBV27 and TRBJ1-6, with a weak D call TRBD1 (6 bases). The CDR3 has 14 amino acids. Germline lookup yields CDR1 MNHEY and CDR2 SMNVEV (reference sequence). In DNA form, the CDR3 reads TGTGCCAGCAGTTACAGGGAAACGGGATCACCCCCCCACTTT. It codes for CASSYRETGSPPHF.

To note about this clonotype: A clone one base away is much larger, so this may be a read error. The rearrangement links TRBV12-5 to TRBJ1-5, with D tentatively TRBD1 (5 bases). The CDR3 is made up of 14 amino acids. Germline-derived CDR1 and CDR2 are LGHNT and FRNRAP. CDR3 protein: CVSGPGGRNQPQHF. DNA for the CDR3: TGTGTTAGTGGTCCGGGGGGACGCAATCAGCCCCAGCATTTT.

A word on this clonotype: Since a much larger clone is just one base distant, this may be a read error. The V call is TRBV7-9, the J call TRBJ2-3; perhaps TRBD1 as D (6 bases). The end of the DNA is better explained by TRBJ1-5, so the J call may be wrong. Germline V gene sequence: CDR1 SEHNR, CDR2 FQNEAQ (reference sequence). The CDR3 runs 15 residues. The CDR3 spells CASTHTGAGADTQHF. CDR3 sequence (DNA): TGTGCCAGCACCCACACCGGGGCGGGGGCAGATACGCAGCATTTT.

The J gene is TRBJ1-2, the V gene TRBV7-3; possible D gene TRBD1, 6 bases. V lost 6 bases, J lost 4 bases, and 15 bases lay in between. This CDR3 spans 14 amino acids. Germline-derived CDR1 and CDR2 are SGHTA and FQGTGA. The CDR3 loop is CASSTSGGAYGYTF. The CDR3 DNA reads TGTGCCAGCAGTACTAGCGGGGGGGCCTATGGCTACACCTTC. Together with reference TRBV7-3 and TRBJ1-2, the CDR3 gives the full variable domain: GAGVSQTPSNKVTEKGKYVELRCDPISGHTALYWYRQSLGQGPEFLIYFQGTGAADDSGLPNDRFFAVRPEGSVSTLKIQRTERGDSAVYLCASSTSGGAYGYTFGSGTRLTVV.

This clonotype turned up a few times. The chain has TRBV2 and TRBJ2-3; 13 bases agree with TRBD2. Trimming at V came to 8 bases and at J to 7 bases, leaving 9 bases not matched to a gene. This CDR3 is built from 15 residues. Germline CDR1 reads SNHLY; CDR2 reads FYNNEI. CDR3 residues: CASRAGTSGEYTQYF. The CDR3 coding sequence is TGTGCCAGCCGAGCCGGGACTAGCGGGGAATATACGCAGTATTTT.

The chain links TRBV2 to TRBJ2-3, with TRBD2 matching 16 bases. This CDR3 contains 18 residues. Trimming cost V 7 bases and J 0 bases; bases outside gene matches: 7. From germline, CDR1 is SNHLY and CDR2 FYNNEI. CDR3 sequence (DNA): TGTGCCAGCACCACGGGACTAGCGGGAGGGACCAGCACAGATACGCAGTATTTT. Protein product: CASTTGLAGGTSTDTQYF.

This clonotype was observed at least ten times. J is TRBJ2-1 and V is TRBV12-3 or TRBV12-4, with TRBD2 as a possible D gene (7 bases). Trimming took off 6 bases at V and 3 bases at J, with 18 bases between the two ends. The CDR3 loop spans 16 amino acids. CDR3 amino acids: CASRGHSSGGYNEQFF. The CDR3 DNA follows: TGTGCCAGCAGGGGACACTCTAGCGGAGGCTACAATGAGCAGTTCTTC.

In this sample, this clonotype is medium-sized (0.01 to 0.1%). The CDR3 DNA is TGTGCCAGCAGCTCCAGACAGGGGGTTAATTCACCCCTCCACTTT. This codes for CASSSRQGVNSPLHF. This sequence joins TRBV7-9 and TRBJ1-6; 9 bases map to TRBD1. From germline, CDR1 is SEHNR and CDR2 FQNEAQ (reference sequence). CDR3 length: 15 amino acids. V shed 4 bases and J 6 bases; nucleotides not matched to a gene: 4.

This clonotype was recorded only once. Because it lacks the conserved phenylalanine or tryptophan at the end, this CDR3 is likely a read error. This chain links TRBV6-6 with TRBJ2-7, with D unclear. The CDR3 has 13 residues. Germline V gene lookup returns CDR1 MNHNY and CDR2 SVGAGI (reference sequence). CDR3 DNA sequence: TGTGCCAGCAGTCACTCGCTAACCTACGAGCAGTACTCC. Protein product: CASSHSLTYEQYS.

Turning to this clonotype: A much bigger clone sits one base away, suggesting this may be a read error. The chain carries TRBV28 and TRBJ1-4, with 7 bases lining up with TRBD1. This CDR3 has 12 residues. From germline, CDR1 is MDHEN and CDR2 SYDVKM. The trim removed 5 bases at V and 11 bases at J, leaving 5 bases unmatched. As DNA, the CDR3 is TGTGCCAGCAGTACGGGACAGCAGAAACTGTTTTTT. This translates into CASSTGQQKLFF. Filled out from reference TRBV28 and TRBJ1-4, the complete variable domain reads DVKVTQSSRYLVKRTGEKVFLECVQDMDHENMFWYRQDPGLGLRLIYFSYDVKMKEKGDIPEGYSVSREKKERFSLILESASTNQTSMYLCASSTGQQKLFFGSGTQLSVL.

V is TRBV3-1 and J is TRBJ2-5; tentatively, D is TRBD2 (7 bases). Germline loops: CDR1 LGHDT, CDR2 YNNKEL (reference sequence). Trimming removed 3 bases from V and 9 bases from J, with 23 bases in between. The CDR3 runs 16 residues. The CDR3 here is CASSQVAGATYGAQYF. The DNA for the CDR3 is TGTGCCAGCAGCCAGGTTGCGGGGGCTACCTACGGGGCCCAGTACTTC.

V usage is TRBV3-1 and J usage is TRBJ2-3, with 11 bases lining up with TRBD2. This CDR3 has 15 residues. Trimming took 4 bases from V and 6 from J; bases not matched to a gene: 6. Germline lookup yields CDR1 LGHDT and CDR2 YNNKEL (reference sequence). CDR3 DNA: TGTGCCAGCAGCCGAAGGACTAGCGGGTGGGATACGCAGTATTTT. It specifies CASSRRTSGWDTQYF.

This clonotype was detected a few times. The chain employs TRBV2 and TRBJ1-1, with D possibly being TRBD1 (5 bases). This CDR3 spans 13 amino acids. The germline V gene encodes CDR1 SNHLY and CDR2 FYNNEI. Between the trimmed V and J ends, which lost 5 bases and 10 bases, there was a span of 17 bases. In nucleotides, the CDR3 is TGTGCCAGCAGTATTACACAGGTTCCTTCAGCTTTCTTT. Protein sequence: CASSITQVPSAFF. The full variable domain, in which reference TRBV2 and TRBJ1-1 provide the parts outside the CDR3, is EPEVTQTPSHQVTQMGQEVILRCVPISNHLYFYWYRQILGQKVEFLVSFYNNEISEKSEIFDDQFSVERPDGSNFTLKIRSTKLEDSAMYFCASSITQVPSAFFGQGTRLTVV.

The table lists this clonotype with a few counts. V is TRBV12-3 or TRBV12-4 and J is TRBJ2-1; TRBD2 agrees at 12 bases. The V segment lost 6 bases and the J segment 4 bases; nucleotides outside the gene matches: 10. This CDR3 is built from 17 residues. The CDR3 loop reads CASSILASGGGYNEQFF. CDR3 in DNA: TGTGCCAGCAGCATACTAGCTAGCGGGGGGGGATACAATGAGCAGTTCTTC.

There are many counts of this clonotype. The gene calls are TRBV6-5 and TRBJ2-2; D not resolved. CDR1 and CDR2 from the germline V gene are MNHEY and SVGAGI. V was shortened by 6 bases and J by 4 bases, with 15 bases between the two germline ends. This CDR3 spans 15 amino acids. The DNA of the CDR3 is TGTGCCAGCAGGTGGAGTATAGGTCGCACCGGGGAGCTGTTTTTT. Translated: CASRWSIGRTGELFF.

A single count supports this clonotype. The chain carries TRBV7-2 and TRBJ1-5; no clear D gene. This CDR3 comprises 16 residues. The V and J ends lost 4 bases and 2 bases respectively, with 15 bases between them. Per germline, CDR1 SGHTA and CDR2 FQGNSA. The CDR3 reads CASSSAGRAGNQPQHF. Written as DNA, the CDR3 is TGTGCCAGCAGCTCGGCGGGGAGGGCTGGCAATCAGCCCCAGCATTTT.

This clonotype occurred many times. This sequence joins TRBV7-3 and TRBJ2-5, with no clear D. Trimming stripped 5 bases from V and 5 bases from J, with 12 bases between. This CDR3 region has 13 residues. The germline V gene has CDR1 SGHTA and CDR2 FQGTGA. CDR3 residues: CASSPPLGETQYF. DNA for the CDR3: TGTGCCAGCAGCCCCCCTCTGGGGGAGACCCAGTACTTC. Full variable domain (rest looked up from reference TRBV7-3 and TRBJ2-5): GAGVSQTPSNKVTEKGKYVELRCDPISGHTALYWYRQSLGQGPEFLIYFQGTGAADDSGLPNDRFFAVRPEGSVSTLKIQRTERGDSAVYLCASSPPLGETQYFGPGTRLLVL.

The chain recombines TRBV20-1 with TRBJ2-5; the match to TRBD2 covers 7 bases. The CDR3 contains 16 residues. In germline, CDR1 is DFQATT, CDR2 SNEGSKA (reference sequence). Trimming took 3 bases from V and 4 from J; bases not matched to a gene: 14. CDR3 loop: CSASDISLGGGETQYF. The CDR3 nucleotides are TGCAGTGCTAGCGACATCAGTCTCGGCGGGGGAGAGACCCAGTACTTC.

This clonotype has at least ten counts. This chain connects TRBV29-1 to TRBJ2-5; TRBD2 matches at 8 bases. This CDR3 has 16 amino acids. Trimming at V came to 3 bases and at J to 4 bases, leaving 13 bases not matched to a gene. CDR1 and CDR2 (germline): SQVTM, ANQGSEA. The CDR3 here is CSVDRSGGPDLETQYF. CDR3 DNA: TGCAGCGTTGACCGTTCGGGAGGGCCCGATTTAGAGACCCAGTACTTC.

This clonotype was seen repeatedly, ten times or more. The chain is built from TRBV15 and TRBJ2-7, with TRBD2 identical over 7 bases. Germline V gene lookup returns CDR1 LNHNV and CDR2 YYDKDF (reference sequence). J was trimmed by 5 bases and V by 0 bases; bases with no gene match: 10. This CDR3 is built from 16 residues. The CDR3 sequence is CATSRDLGQGGDEQYF. The CDR3 nucleotides read TGTGCCACCAGCAGAGACTTAGGTCAGGGAGGGGACGAGCAGTACTTC.